What follows are 11 T cell receptor beta chains derived from one specimen sequenced in a study of PD-L1 blockade in urothelial cancer. Libraries were prepared by immunoSEQ multiplex PCR; TCRdb keeps only in-frame clonotypes and omits some of them. The sample carries about 30,000 clones, about 87% recorded once. The starting material was PBMCs, obtained around atezolizumab (anti-PD-L1) treatment. These receptors were collected from a middle-aged man with urothelial cancer.

In this sample, this clone turned up once. The chain employs TRBV25-1 and TRBJ2-7, with 8 bases aligning to TRBD2. CDR1 is MGHDK and CDR2 is SYGVNS in the germline V gene. This CDR3 region has 15 residues. Trimming cost V 0 bases and J 5 bases; bases outside gene matches: 6. The CDR3 region has the DNA TGTGCCAGCAGTGAATATAGGAGCGGGAGCGACGAGCAGTACTTC. Its translation is CASSEYRSGSDEQYF.

This clone has more than one count but fewer than ten. J is TRBJ2-4 and V is TRBV5-4; 14 bases align to TRBD2. Germline assignment: CDR1 SGHNT and CDR2 YYREEE (reference sequence). V shed 4 bases and J 0 bases; nucleotides not matched to a gene: 6. The CDR3 is made up of 18 amino acids. The CDR3 DNA follows: TGTGCCAGCAGCCCGGGACTAGCGGGAGTTGGAGCCAAAAACATTCAGTACTTC. Translation gives CASSPGLAGVGAKNIQYF.

The chain recombines TRBV11-2 with TRBJ2-1; unclear D gene. With 0 bases removed from V and 5 bases from J, the gap between germline ends came to 11 bases. The CDR3 loop spans 15 amino acids. CDR1 and CDR2 (germline): SGHAT, FQNNGV. The DNA of the CDR3 is TGTGCCAGCAGCTTAGACAGTTATACACACAATGAGCAGTTCTTC. It specifies CASSLDSYTHNEQFF.

J is TRBJ2-7 and V is TRBV27; D might be TRBD1 (6 bases). Germline CDR1 MNHEY, CDR2 SMNVEV (reference sequence). The V end lost 7 bases, the J end lost 3 bases, and 16 bases lay between the germline ends. The CDR3 loop spans 14 amino acids. The CDR3 protein is CASTPWGQSYEQYF. The CDR3 nucleotides are TGTGCCAGCACACCTTGGGGACAAAGCTACGAGCAGTACTTC.

The chain is built from TRBV19 and TRBJ2-4; tentative D call: TRBD1 (6 bases). The germline V gene has CDR1 LNHDA and CDR2 SQIVND (reference sequence). This CDR3 has 15 amino acids. The ends were cut back, 3 bases at V and 0 bases at J, with 9 bases in the middle. Here the CDR3 DNA reads TGTGCCAGTAGTATGCTGGGACAAGCCAAAAACATTCAGTACTTC. Encoded protein: CASSMLGQAKNIQYF.

V gene TRBV19 combines with J gene TRBJ2-7, with 9 positions matching TRBD1. J gave up 3 bases and V 4 bases, and 7 bases lay outside the gene matches. The CDR3 consists of 15 residues. Per germline, CDR1 LNHDA and CDR2 SQIVND (reference sequence). CDR3 in amino acids: CASSTRTGALYEQYF. Written as DNA, the CDR3 is TGTGCCAGTAGTACCCGGACAGGGGCCCTCTACGAGCAGTACTTC.

The chain recombines TRBV19 with TRBJ1-1, with 7 bases that match TRBD1. CDR1 and CDR2 (germline): LNHDA, SQIVND (reference sequence). V shed 6 bases, J shed 4 bases, and the junction held 5 bases outside the gene matches. The CDR3 runs to 13 residues. The CDR3 DNA follows: TGTGCCAGTAGCCAGGGGGTTAGCACTGAAGCTTTCTTT. Protein: CASSQGVSTEAFF.

The chain is built from TRBV19 and TRBJ2-7; TRBD1 matches 11 bases. Trimming took 8 bases from V and 6 from J; bases not matched to a gene: 3. CDR3 size: 12 residues. From germline, CDR1 is LNHDA and CDR2 SQIVND (reference sequence). CDR3: CASGQGAREQYF. DNA of the CDR3: TGTGCCAGTGGACAGGGGGCACGCGAGCAGTACTTC.

The chain has TRBV6-5 and TRBJ1-1, with a tentative D call TRBD1 (5 bases). The CDR3 has 13 residues. The V and J ends lost 7 bases and 0 bases respectively, with 9 bases between them. The germline V gene encodes CDR1 MNHEY and CDR2 SVGAGI. Here the CDR3 reads CASTQTVNTEAFF. For the CDR3, the DNA is TGTGCCAGCACCCAGACAGTGAACACTGAAGCTTTCTTT.

V usage is TRBV11-2 and J usage is TRBJ2-3, with a tentative D call TRBD2 (6 bases). CDR3 length equals 17 residues. Germline V gene lookup returns CDR1 SGHAT and CDR2 FQNNGV. V was pared by 0 bases and J by 2 bases, with 15 bases between. CDR3 nucleotides: TGTGCCAGCAGCTTAGATCGACTAGGCCCCTTCACAGATACGCAGTATTTT. Translation: CASSLDRLGPFTDTQYF.

This clone was observed once. The rearrangement uses TRBV6-1 and TRBJ2-7; 10 bases are shared with TRBD1. The CDR3 has 13 amino acids. Germline V gene lookup returns CDR1 MNHNS and CDR2 SASEGT. The ends lost 6 bases at V and 7 bases at J; junction bases unmatched: 6. CDR3 loop: CASRGQGGGEQYF. CDR3 nucleotides: TGTGCCAGCAGAGGACAGGGGGGAGGTGAGCAGTACTTC.